The 18 T cell receptor beta chains presented below share a single source sample, sequenced in a study of cytomegalovirus exposure and HLA in healthy donors. Primers: 60 Vbeta forward and 13 Jbeta reverse. The table came from immunoSEQ multiplex PCR; TCRdb's copy has only in-frame clones and leaves some out. This sample has about 150,000 clones, with 65% to 85% found just once. Sequenced material: PBMCs. Every receptor here comes from a middle-aged woman in good health and CMV-seropositive.

This chain links TRBV20-1 with TRBJ1-2; D gene ambiguous. The ends were cut back, 3 bases at V and 8 bases at J, with 10 bases in the middle. The germline V gene has CDR1 DFQATT and CDR2 SNEGSKA (reference sequence). The CDR3 loop spans 11 amino acids. The CDR3 is CSARQEEGYTF. CDR3 nucleotides: TGCAGTGCTAGGCAGGAGGAGGGCTACACCTTC.

The V call is TRBV2, the J call TRBJ2-1; 11 nucleotides agree with TRBD2. After removal of 2 bases from V and 5 bases from J, the junction contained 5 bases not matched to a gene. The CDR3 consists of 16 residues. CDR1 SNHLY and CDR2 FYNNEI come from the germline V gene. The CDR3 coding sequence is TGTGCCAGCAGTGAATTAGCGGGGGGGCCCCACAATGAGCAGTTCTTC. Translation gives CASSELAGGPHNEQFF.

The V and J genes are TRBV30 and TRBJ1-5; tentative D call: TRBD1 (5 bases). Germline V gene lookup returns CDR1 GTSNPN and CDR2 SVGIG (reference sequence). Trimming cost V 2 bases and J 7 bases, with 12 bases left between them. The CDR3 runs 13 residues. Here the CDR3 DNA reads TGTGCCTGGAGTCCATCAGGGAACCAGCCCCAGCATTTT. It yields the protein CAWSPSGNQPQHF.

The chain uses TRBV7-2 and TRBJ2-1; 7 bases align to TRBD2. Germline V lookup: CDR1 SGHTA, CDR2 FQGNSA. The CDR3 spans 15 residues. Trimming at V came to 1 base and at J to 2 bases, leaving 2 bases not matched to a gene. The CDR3: CASSLVAGAYNEQFF. Written as DNA, the CDR3 is TGTGCCAGCAGCTTAGTGGCGGGGGCCTACAATGAGCAGTTCTTC.

The J gene is TRBJ2-3, the V gene TRBV7-3, with TRBD2 identical over 8 bases. The CDR3 has 14 residues. CDR1 is SGHTA and CDR2 is FQGTGA in the germline V gene. V lost 2 bases, J lost 9 bases, and 7 bases stayed unmatched. CDR3 residues: CASSLGLALETQYF. The CDR3 bases are TGTGCCAGCAGCTTAGGACTAGCTTTAGAAACGCAGTATTTT.

The chain employs TRBV27 and TRBJ1-2; 8 bases are shared with TRBD1. CDR1 is MNHEY and CDR2 is SMNVEV in the germline V gene (reference sequence). The ends lost 0 bases at V and 4 bases at J; junction bases unmatched: 4. This CDR3 has 15 amino acids. In nucleotides, the CDR3 is TGTGCCAGCAGTTTATCGGGACAGGTAACCTATGGCTACACCTTC. Protein sequence: CASSLSGQVTYGYTF.

This clone has only a few counts. The V call is TRBV6-5, the J call TRBJ2-7; the match to TRBD2 covers 8 bases. CDR1 MNHEY and CDR2 SVGAGI come from the germline V gene. J was trimmed by 2 bases and V by 0 bases; bases with no gene match: 6. The CDR3 is 16 residues long. CDR3 DNA: TGTGCCAGCAGTTACTCCATCAGCGGGGGACCCTACGAGCAGTACTTC. This sequence encodes CASSYSISGGPYEQYF.

The chain links TRBV6-1 to TRBJ1-3; D is perhaps TRBD1 (6 bases). Germline V CDR1 and CDR2: MNHNS, SASEGT. V lost 4 bases and J 0 bases, leaving 16 bases between the germline ends. The CDR3 is 17 amino acids. DNA of the CDR3: TGTGCCAGCAGTGCAAGGTTACAGGGCTACTCTGGAAACACCATATATTTT. Its translation is CASSARLQGYSGNTIYF.

The chain couples TRBV28 to TRBJ2-2, with 8 bases lining up with TRBD1. With V trimmed by 6 bases and J by 7 bases, 1 base remained unmatched. Germline V gene sequence: CDR1 MDHEN, CDR2 SYDVKM. The CDR3 has 12 amino acids. The CDR3 reads CASRTGVGELFF. The CDR3 DNA is TGTGCCAGCAGGACAGGGGTCGGGGAGCTGTTTTTT.

This rearrangement joins TRBV9 to TRBJ2-1, with 7 bases identical to TRBD2. J lost 4 bases, V lost 2 bases, and 3 bases had no gene match. This CDR3 comprises 14 residues. Per the germline V gene, CDR1 is SGDLS and CDR2 is YYNGEE. The CDR3 is CASSVGREYNEQFF. The DNA of the CDR3 is TGTGCCAGCAGCGTGGGGAGGGAGTACAATGAGCAGTTCTTC.

The chain recombines TRBV2 with TRBJ2-2; 11 positions agree with TRBD1. Germline V gives CDR1 SNHLY, CDR2 FYNNEI. The CDR3 covers 14 residues. V lost 8 bases to trimming and J lost 6 bases; unmatched junction nucleotides: 5. For the CDR3, the DNA is TGTGCCAGCGTCGGGACAGGGGGATCCGGGGAGCTGTTTTTT. Translating gives CASVGTGGSGELFF. Filled out from reference TRBV2 and TRBJ2-2, the complete variable domain reads EPEVTQTPSHQVTQMGQEVILRCVPISNHLYFYWYRQILGQKVEFLVSFYNNEISEKSEIFDDQFSVERPDGSNFTLKIRSTKLEDSAMYFCASVGTGGSGELFFGEGSRLTVL.

As concerns this clone: Other DNA sequences in this sample translate to the same CDR3. This chain uses TRBV2 with TRBJ1-2; D perhaps matches TRBD1 (5 bases). The CDR3 totals 12 residues. Germline-derived CDR1 and CDR2 are SNHLY and FYNNEI. V shed 2 bases and J shed 8 bases, with 9 bases lying between them. In DNA, the CDR3 is TGTGCCAGCAGTGAATCGGGGGGAGGCTACACCTTC. Encoded protein: CASSESGGGYTF.

The rearrangement uses TRBV6-4 and TRBJ1-1; TRBD1 might be the D (5 bases). The CDR3 is 19 residues long. The germline V gene encodes CDR1 MRHNA and CDR2 SNTAGT. The ends were cut back, 5 bases at V and 0 bases at J, with 25 bases in the middle. The CDR3 is CASSTGIRRGVIMNTEAFF. DNA of the CDR3: TGTGCCAGCAGTACTGGAATAAGGCGGGGGGTGATTATGAACACTGAAGCTTTCTTT.

V and J are TRBV2 and TRBJ1-4; TRBD1 matches 9 bases. The CDR3 sequence is 14 residues long. Germline CDR1 is SNHLY and CDR2 is FYNNEI. V lost 6 bases, J lost 7 bases, and 6 bases stayed unmatched. As DNA, the CDR3 is TGTGCCAGCAGAACTGGGACAGGGACTGAAAAACTGTTTTTT. This translates into CASRTGTGTEKLFF.

CDR3 protein: CASSLLAGTGTGELFF. Written as DNA, the CDR3 is TGTGCCAGCAGCTTACTAGCGGGGACGGGGACCGGGGAGCTGTTTTTT. V and J are TRBV5-6 and TRBJ2-2; TRBD2 matches 10 bases. CDR1 and CDR2 (germline): SGHDT, YYEEEE. Losses at the gene ends were 2 bases for V and 5 bases for J; bases not matched to a gene: 6. This CDR3 is 16 amino acids long.

V gene TRBV9 combines with J gene TRBJ2-2, with 7 nucleotides matching TRBD2. This CDR3 contains 15 residues. Losses at the gene ends were 4 bases for V and 7 bases for J; bases not matched to a gene: 10. Germline V gives CDR1 SGDLS, CDR2 YYNGEE. Written as DNA, the CDR3 is TGTGCCAGCAGCCCGGCGGGGGTGCTCATCGGGGAGCTGTTTTTT. Its translation is CASSPAGVLIGELFF.

This chain uses TRBV9 with TRBJ2-1; TRBD1 matches 8 bases. This CDR3 region has 15 residues. V shed 4 bases and J 8 bases; nucleotides not matched to a gene: 11. The germline V gene has CDR1 SGDLS and CDR2 YYNGEE. CDR3 nucleotides: TGTGCCAGCAGCCAAAACCAGGGGGCTATAGATGAGCAGTTCTTC. The encoded protein is CASSQNQGAIDEQFF.

V and J are TRBV5-1 and TRBJ2-5, with 9 bases fitting TRBD2. The CDR3 has 14 amino acids. Trimming removed 4 bases from V and 1 base from J; junction bases left unmatched: 2. Per germline, CDR1 SGHRS and CDR2 YFSETQ. The CDR3 bases are TGCGCCAGCAGCCAAGCGGGGGGCCAAGAGACCCAGTACTTC. Translating it yields CASSQAGGQETQYF.